This is a list of T cell receptor beta chains from one sample in a study of shared clonotypes between healthy human individuals. This table comes from immunoSEQ multiplex PCR, and its TCRdb copy is limited to in-frame clones, with some not included. The profile covers a few million clones, with just over 90% appearing a single time and about 0.39% taken by the ten largest. The sequencing sample was made of naive CD4+ T cells from PBMCs. The receptors shown here come from a man younger than 35 in good health. Some clones in this sample may be carry-over from other donors' samples. Both conserved end residues are part of each CDR3. The order of the fields is J gene, D gene, V gene, clone size, CDR3 protein, CDR3 DNA. D genes are given only for firm matches. The listing skips clone size in some rows; elsewhere it reads once, few, many or a size class.

TRBJ1-1,-,TRBV11-2,few,CASSLVPGQNTEAFF,TGTGCCAGCAGCTTAGTCCCGGGACAGAACACTGAAGCTTTCTTT
TRBJ1-3,TRBD1,TRBV9,-,CASSVATGRSGNTIYF,TGTGCCAGCAGCGTCGCGACAGGGAGGTCTGGAAACACCATATATTTT
TRBJ2-1,TRBD1,TRBV27,-,CASRQQGSFPYNEQFF,TGTGCCAGCAGACAACAGGGGAGCTTCCCCTACAATGAGCAGTTCTTC
TRBJ1-2,-,TRBV6-1,-,CASSEAVSGIYGYTF,TGTGCCAGCAGTGAAGCGGTTTCAGGGATCTATGGCTACACCTTC
TRBJ2-1,-,TRBV5-4,-,CASSLDGEQQFF,TGTGCCAGCAGCTTGGATGGGGAACAGCAGTTCTTC
TRBJ2-7,-,TRBV5-4,-,CASSPGSGYEQYF,TGTGCCAGCAGCCCCGGTAGCGGCTACGAGCAGTACTTC
TRBJ2-7,-,TRBV21-1,-,CASSKIKGAAYEQYF,TGTGCCAGCAGCAAGATAAAGGGGGCGGCCTACGAGCAGTACTTC
TRBJ2-3,-,TRBV5-1,-,CASSLARGTLGDTQYF,TGCGCCAGCAGCTTGGCCAGGGGCACCCTGGGAGATACGCAGTATTTT
TRBJ2-3,TRBD2,TRBV5-8,-,CASSLPGTRGTDTQYF,TGTGCCAGCAGCCTTCCCGGGACTAGGGGCACAGATACGCAGTATTTT
TRBJ2-2,-,TRBV28,-,CASSLFRRPNTGELFF,TGTGCCAGCAGTTTATTCCGGAGACCGAACACCGGGGAGCTGTTTTTT
TRBJ2-7,TRBD1,TRBV15,-,CATSTGTGSYEQYF,TGTGCCACCAGTACCGGGACAGGGTCTTACGAGCAGTACTTC
TRBJ1-5,-,TRBV6-5,few,CASSYSIQTTQHF,TGTGCCAGCAGTTACTCCATTCAGACTACCCAGCATTTT
TRBJ2-7,-,TRBV15,-,CATSLGQPYEQYF,TGTGCCACCAGCCTCGGGCAGCCCTACGAGCAGTACTTC
TRBJ1-3,-,TRBV6-6,-,CASSTGIVGGTIYF,TGTGCCAGCAGCACCGGGATTGTCGGTGGCACCATATATTTT
TRBJ2-5,TRBD1,TRBV5-6,once,CASSWGDRVVETQYF,TGTGCCAGCAGCTGGGGGGACAGGGTGGTCGAGACCCAGTACTTC
TRBJ2-7,-,TRBV6-5,-,CASSYTGYDEQYF,TGTGCCAGCAGTTACACGGGGTACGACGAGCAGTACTTC
TRBJ2-1,TRBD2,TRBV15,-,CATSPMGEGPYNEQFF,TGTGCCACCAGCCCCATGGGGGAGGGCCCCTACAATGAGCAGTTCTTC
TRBJ2-7,TRBD2,TRBV14,-,CASSLRASGPFLSSYEQYF,TGTGCCAGCAGCTTAAGGGCTAGCGGGCCCTTCTTGAGCTCCTACGAGCAGTACTTC
TRBJ2-1,TRBD2,TRBV30,-,CAFSGTSGYNEQFF,TGTGCCTTTTCCGGGACTAGCGGTTACAATGAGCAGTTCTTC
TRBJ1-2,-,TRBV20-1,-,CSAQGRHGYTF,TGCAGTGCTCAAGGGCGGCATGGCTACACCTTC
TRBJ2-1,-,TRBV6-4,-,CASSDGSANYNEQFF,TGTGCCAGCAGTGACGGGTCGGCCAACTACAATGAGCAGTTCTTC
TRBJ2-1,TRBD2,TRBV5-1,once,CASSRTSVYNEQFF,TGCGCCAGCAGCAGAACTAGCGTCTACAATGAGCAGTTCTTC
TRBJ2-3,-,TRBV9,-,CASSVVGGGDTQYF,TGTGCCAGCAGCGTAGTCGGCGGCGGAGATACGCAGTATTTT
TRBJ2-5,TRBD2,TRBV5-4,-,CASSKGGGSIETQYF,TGTGCCAGCAGCAAGGGCGGGGGTTCGATCGAGACCCAGTACTTC
TRBJ2-7,TRBD2,TRBV5-1,-,CASSLLAGVADEQYF,TGCGCCAGCAGCTTACTAGCGGGAGTCGCGGACGAGCAGTACTTC
TRBJ1-3,-,TRBV7-9,-,CASSPRPIGSGNTIYF,TGTGCCAGCAGTCCACGACCGATCGGCTCTGGAAACACCATATATTTT
TRBJ2-2,-,TRBV28,-,CASSLGVQGTGELFF,TGTGCCAGCAGTTTGGGTGTTCAGGGCACCGGGGAGCTGTTTTTT
TRBJ2-1,TRBD1,TRBV6-5,-,CASRGQGGPNEQFF,TGTGCCAGCAGGGGACAGGGTGGGCCCAATGAGCAGTTCTTC
TRBJ2-5,TRBD1,TRBV4-2,once,CASSQEPQGSQYQETQYF,TGTGCCAGCAGCCAAGAACCACAGGGGTCCCAATACCAAGAGACCCAGTACTTC
TRBJ1-4,-,TRBV2,once,CASLREKLFF,TGTGCCAGCCTTAGGGAAAAACTGTTTTTT
TRBJ1-1,TRBD1,TRBV2,-,CASSRDRTYTEAFF,TGTGCCAGCAGCAGGGACAGGACTTACACTGAAGCTTTCTTT
TRBJ2-3,-,TRBV28,-,CASSRPTDTDTQYF,TGTGCCAGCAGCCGACCCACAGACACAGATACGCAGTATTTT
TRBJ1-1,-,TRBV7-3,-,CASSLRWNTEAFF,TGTGCCAGCAGCTTAAGGTGGAACACTGAAGCTTTCTTT
TRBJ2-4,-,TRBV11-2,-,CASSWTPLAKNIQYF,TGTGCCAGCAGCTGGACTCCGCTAGCCAAAAACATTCAGTACTTC
TRBJ2-4,-,TRBV18,-,CASSPPTGSTLLQYF,TGTGCCAGCTCACCCCCGACGGGATCGACCCTCTTGCAGTACTTC
TRBJ2-7,TRBD1,TRBV14,-,CASSQRDPWTGVYEQYF,TGTGCCAGCAGCCAAAGGGACCCCTGGACAGGGGTCTACGAGCAGTACTTC
TRBJ1-2,-,TRBV28,-,CASSLLASGGYGYTF,TGTGCCAGCAGTTTATTGGCCTCCGGAGGGTATGGCTACACCTTC
TRBJ1-6,-,TRBV6-5,-,CASVNPGNSPLHF,TGTGCCAGCGTTAACCCGGGGAATTCACCCCTCCACTTT
TRBJ1-2,-,TRBV6-5,-,CASSYGAGFTYGYTF,TGTGCCAGCAGTTACGGGGCAGGGTTCACCTATGGCTACACCTTC
TRBJ1-4,TRBD1,TRBV6-6,-,CASSYEGAEWEKLFF,TGTGCCAGCAGTTACGAGGGGGCCGAGTGGGAAAAACTGTTTTTT
TRBJ1-3,-,TRBV29-1,-,CSVNTYSGNTIYF,TGCAGCGTGAACACCTACTCTGGAAACACCATATATTTT
TRBJ1-1,TRBD1,TRBV6-5,-,CASRPRQGNTEAFF,TGTGCCAGCAGGCCACGACAGGGGAACACTGAAGCTTTCTTT
TRBJ2-1,-,TRBV25-1,-,CASTREQGRTEQFF,TGTGCCAGCACCCGCGAACAGGGCAGGACTGAGCAGTTCTTC
TRBJ2-7,TRBD2,TRBV5-1,-,CASRGTSGKYEQYF,TGCGCCAGCAGAGGAACTAGCGGGAAATACGAGCAGTACTTC
TRBJ2-1,-,TRBV11-2,-,CASSLGVYLSSYNEQFF,TGTGCCAGCAGCTTGGGCGTCTACCTGAGCTCCTACAATGAGCAGTTCTTC
TRBJ1-4,-,TRBV27,once,CASSFLRGSNEKLFF,TGTGCCAGCAGTTTTTTACGGGGCAGCAATGAAAAACTGTTTTTT
TRBJ2-7,-,TRBV5-4,-,CASSLEGVYEQYF,TGTGCCAGCAGCTTGGAGGGGGTCTACGAGCAGTACTTC
TRBJ2-4,-,TRBV28,-,CASSLGGLDIQYF,TGTGCCAGCAGTTTAGGAGGGTTGGACATTCAGTACTTC
TRBJ2-7,TRBD2,TRBV14,-,CASSPSGRYEQYF,TGTGCCAGCAGCCCCAGCGGGAGATACGAGCAGTACTTC
TRBJ1-1,TRBD1,TRBV2,once,CASKQDRATEAFF,TGTGCCAGCAAGCAGGACAGGGCTACTGAAGCTTTCTTT